This passage covers 15 T cell receptor beta chains from one sample sequenced in a study of siplizumab effects on memory and regulatory T cells. Assay used: immunoSEQ multiplex PCR; TCRdb lists only in-frame clones, some missing. Of under 95,000 clones in the sample, approximately 93% are singletons; the top ten hold around 0.31%. Material for sequencing was non-Treg CD4+ T cells sorted from blood. The source is a human donor in good health.

The rearrangement links TRBV29-1 to TRBJ1-2, with D uncertain. Germline V gene data show CDR1 as SQVTM and CDR2 as ANQGSEA. The CDR3 sequence is 15 residues long. The CDR3 sequence is CSALTPDGANYGYTF. The CDR3 region has the DNA TGCAGTGCCCTGACTCCGGACGGTGCTAACTATGGCTACACCTTC.

CDR3: CASSPRHLSYEQYF. The CDR3 coding sequence is TGTGCCAGCTCACCAAGACACCTCTCCTACGAGCAGTACTTC. The chain recombines TRBV18 with TRBJ2-7; no definite D call. The CDR3 has 14 amino acids. V dropped 2 bases and J dropped 0 bases, with 8 bases sitting between them. Germline lookup yields CDR1 KGHSH and CDR2 LQKENI.

The V call is TRBV11-2, the J call TRBJ2-3; unclear D gene. Looked up from germline, CDR1 is SGHAT and CDR2 is FQNNGV. V was trimmed by 7 bases and J by 3 bases, leaving 11 bases between them. This CDR3 is 13 amino acids long. The CDR3 loop is CASILMGTDTQYF. CDR3 sequence (DNA): TGTGCCAGCATTCTTATGGGTACAGATACGCAGTATTTT.

The chain employs TRBV19 and TRBJ1-2; 8 bases fit TRBD1. V lost 4 bases, J lost 4 bases, and 5 bases stayed unmatched. Germline lookup yields CDR1 LNHDA and CDR2 SQIVND (reference sequence). The CDR3 is 14 residues long. The CDR3 spells CASSTPDRAYGYTF. The CDR3 bases are TGTGCCAGTAGTACACCGGACAGGGCCTATGGCTACACCTTC.

The genes are TRBV11-2 and TRBJ2-7; 9 bases match TRBD1. Germline V gene lookup returns CDR1 SGHAT and CDR2 FQNNGV. This CDR3 comprises 15 residues. The ends lost 6 bases at V and 0 bases at J; junction bases unmatched: 6. CDR3: CASRDRDRVSYEQYF. In DNA, the CDR3 is TGTGCCAGCAGAGACCGGGACAGGGTCTCCTACGAGCAGTACTTC.

V and J are TRBV10-3 and TRBJ2-1; D perhaps matches TRBD1 (5 bases). The germline CDR1 and CDR2 sequences are ENHRY and SYGVKD. This CDR3 spans 13 amino acids. Trimming pared 6 bases from V and 1 base from J, leaving 7 bases between. CDR3 coding DNA: TGTGCCATCAGACAGGAGTCCTACAATGAGCAGTTCTTC. This codes for CAIRQESYNEQFF.

The chain carries TRBV29-1 and TRBJ2-6; D might be TRBD2 (6 bases). V was shortened by 6 bases and J by 4 bases, with 10 bases between the two germline ends. CDR1 and CDR2 (germline): SQVTM, ANQGSEA. The CDR3 covers 13 residues. CDR3 sequence: CSVWGVGANVLTF. In DNA, the CDR3 is TGCAGCGTATGGGGGGTCGGGGCCAACGTCCTGACTTTC.

This chain joins TRBV5-1 and TRBJ1-4; weak D call: TRBD1 (5 bases). This CDR3 has 14 amino acids. Germline-derived CDR1 and CDR2 are SGHRS and YFSETQ. V was pared by 7 bases and J by 7 bases, with 17 bases between. Here the CDR3 DNA reads TGCGCCAGCCAACCGACCACAGGCCGTGAAAAACTGTTTTTT. Residues: CASQPTTGREKLFF. Based on the CDR3 plus reference TRBV5-1 and TRBJ1-4, the full variable domain is KAGVTQTPRYLIKTRGQQVTLSCSPISGHRSVSWYQQTPGQGLQFLFEYFSETQRNKGNFPGRFSGRQFSNSRSEMNVSTLELGDSALYLCASQPTTGREKLFFGSGTQLSVL.

The V gene is TRBV7-6, the J gene TRBJ1-5; D is unclear. CDR3 length: 15 amino acids. Germline V lookup: CDR1 SGHVS, CDR2 FNYEAQ. V gave up 6 bases and J gave up 0 bases, with 12 bases separating them. Written as DNA, the CDR3 is TGTGCCAGCAGTTCGGACTCTTTTAGCAATCAGCCCCAGCATTTT. Residues: CASSSDSFSNQPQHF.

This clone was observed a single time. The rearrangement links TRBV5-5 to TRBJ2-7; unclear D gene. The V and J ends lost 3 bases and 6 bases respectively, with 19 bases between them. The CDR3 extends over 15 amino acids. Per germline, CDR1 SGHKS and CDR2 YYEKEE (reference sequence). The CDR3, as DNA: TGTGCCAGCAGCTCACGACCTATTTATCCAACCGAGCAGTACTTC. As protein: CASSSRPIYPTEQYF. The full variable domain, rest sourced from reference TRBV5-5 and TRBJ2-7, is DAGVTQSPTHLIKTRGQQVTLRCSPISGHKSVSWYQQVLGQGPQFIFQYYEKEERGRGNFPDRFSARQFPNYSSELNVNALLLGDSALYLCASSSRPIYPTEQYFGPGTRLTVT.

The genes are TRBV11-2 and TRBJ2-5, with D perhaps being TRBD1 or TRBD2 (5 bases each). Trimming took 0 bases from V and 7 from J, leaving 9 bases between them. Per the germline V gene, CDR1 is SGHAT and CDR2 is FQNNGV. This CDR3 region has 13 residues. CDR3 bases: TGTGCCAGCAGCTTAGATGAGAGGGGGACCCAGTACTTC. The encoded protein is CASSLDERGTQYF.

CDR3 sequence: CASSSPEGGKTEAFF. The CDR3 DNA reads TGTGCCAGCAGTTCCCCGGAAGGGGGGAAAACTGAAGCTTTCTTT. The genes are TRBV6-6 and TRBJ1-1; D might be TRBD1 (6 bases). V lost 4 bases to trimming and J lost 5 bases, with 17 bases between them. Germline assignment: CDR1 MNHNY and CDR2 SVGAGI (reference sequence). The length of the CDR3 is 15 residues.

The CDR3 DNA follows: TGTGCCAGCAGTGACAGGAATAACATTCAGTACTTC. Protein product: CASSDRNNIQYF. This chain joins TRBV6-5 and TRBJ2-4, with a tentative D call TRBD1 (6 bases). In germline, CDR1 is MNHEY, CDR2 SVGAGI. This CDR3 has 12 residues. V was cut by 5 bases and J by 7 bases, with 9 bases left in between.

The CDR3, as DNA: TGTGCCAGCAGTCGAACAATGACAGGGGCCAACACTGAAGCTTTCTTT. As protein: CASSRTMTGANTEAFF. The genes are TRBV6-6 and TRBJ1-1, with 8 positions matching TRBD1. V trimming: 5 bases; J trimming: 2 bases; junction bases outside the gene matches: 10. Germline CDR1 and CDR2: MNHNY and SVGAGI (reference sequence). This CDR3 spans 16 amino acids.

This sequence joins TRBV6-5 and TRBJ2-2, with TRBD1 matching 7 bases. The germline CDR1 and CDR2 sequences are MNHEY and SVGAGI. There are 14 residues in the CDR3. With V trimmed by 6 bases and J by 6 bases, 7 bases remained unmatched. CDR3 in DNA: TGTGCCAGCAGGGAAACAGGGGCCTCCGGGGAGCTGTTTTTT. This sequence encodes CASRETGASGELFF.